This TCR beta chain appears in the sequencing data of a study of blood T cell repertoires in COVID-19. At the level of the study: Specimens from acute and convalescent COVID-19 originated in the United States, Italy and Spain. T cells, B-cell-depleted T cells, or PBMCs supplied cDNA or gDNA.

Per the authors' pipeline: It was from reference gene primer amplification that nucleated cell counts were estimated. The table came from immunoSEQ multiplex PCR; TCRdb's copy has only in-frame clones and leaves some out. The D gene and trimming were derived from the DNA, and the V and J assignments and clone size from that table. The repertoire has roughly 70,000 clones, 70% to 80% of them found once; the top ten carry roughly 21%. Between the trimmed V and J ends, which lost 1 base and 6 bases, there was a span of 12 bases. Germline lookup yields CDR1 MNHEY and CDR2 SVGEGT. CDR3 length equals 15 residues.

This clonotype was sampled from a man in his 70s with acute or convalescent COVID-19. The rearrangement joins TRBV6-2 or TRBV6-3 to TRBJ2-2, with D possibly being TRBD2 (6 bases). The sequenced material came from peripheral blood. The CDR3 region has the DNA TGTGCCAGCAGTTACTACAGCGGGCCCGCCGGGGAGCTGTTTTTT. Translation gives CASSYYSGPAGELFF.